This TCR beta chain stems from a study of technical replicates of blood from several donors. The germline V gene encodes CDR1 SGHRS and CDR2 YFSETQ. CDR3 length: 14 residues. V trimming: 1 base; J trimming: 7 bases; junction bases outside the gene matches: 7. Profiling relied on immunoSEQ multiplex PCR, and the TCRdb table lists in-frame clones only, not all of them. The sample holds some 71,000 clones, approximately 97% seen once. Material for sequencing was T cells isolated from PBMCs. The chain combines TRBV5-1 with TRBJ1-2, with 7 positions matching TRBD1. The sequence derives from a human donor in good health. The CDR3 here is CASSLTGAGGGYTF. The DNA for the CDR3 is TGCGCCAGCAGCTTGACAGGGGCTGGTGGTGGCTACACCTTC.